This T cell receptor beta chain comes out of a study of T-cell reconstitution after alpha-beta-depleted transplantation in children (TCRdb year 2016). Regarding the research as a whole: Using TCR repertoire profiling, the study followed T-cell immune reconstitution in a quantitative way in children after TCRalphabeta/CD19-depleted allogeneic hematopoietic cell transplantation. Study-wide findings and limitations: In some patients, the high TCRbeta diversity seen at day 60 was put down to recipient T cells and intrathymic progenitors that had survived conditioning. About two months after transplant, the apparently early recovery of alphabetaT-cell counts reportedly depended on just several hundred clones that had expanded rapidly and came from non-depleted graft cells. Over the following months the frequencies of hyperexpanded clones went down, and after one year T-cell counts and TCRbeta diversity were mostly credited to newly produced T cells.

According to the study, the label for this sample's treatment or condition signals: allogeneic hematopoietic cell transplantation with graft depleted of TCRalphabeta T cells and CD19 B cells. Transplant recipients were children who received TCRalphabeta/CD19-depleted allogeneic hematopoietic cell grafts. Turning to this clonotype: Its antigen is not yet known. Per-base quality was not reported, and no clone a single base away is much larger than it.

Trimming at the junction amounts to 2 bases on V and 4 bases on J, and the germline ends lie 13 bases apart. The CDR1 and CDR2 encoded by the germline V gene are MNHEY and SVGAGI. Inclusive of the bounding cysteine and phenylalanine, the CDR3 is 15 residues long. Only the CDR3 DNA is retained, 45 bases long and in frame from the first base. The library relied on PCR. Instrument used: Illumina HiSeq 2500. Molecular barcoding was employed in the preparation of TCR libraries, with unique molecular identifiers being used to normalize TCRbeta repertoire quantification. TCRdb took the public reads, trimmed them with fastp at Q25, ran MiXCR for clone calling and kept in-frame beta chains. Rows with a matching CDR3 protein are joined into one entry that keeps the most common DNA and genes. The sample table lists about 440,000 distinct CDR3 sequences, approximately 41% of them with a count of one. The ten top clones hold under 35% of the sample.

This specimen consisted of PBMCs, obtained before TCRalphabeta/CD19-depleted stem cell transplant. The V and J segments used are TRBV6-5 and TRBJ2-3; the D gene is perhaps TRBD1, from 6 matching bases. This receptor was identified in a girl aged 2 to 9 with aplastic anemia, due to receive a stem cell transplant. The CDR3 protein is CASSYKGVRPDTQYF. The nucleotide sequence reads as follows: TGTGCCAGCAGTTACAAGGGGGTCCGGCCAGATACGCAGTATTTT.